One T cell receptor (beta chain) is described in this entry. Antigen: not known. This sample stems from a study of T-cell memory formation after mild COVID-19. Study-wide results and limits: Cross-reactive memory seemingly joined, as some responding clones were found in pre-infection memory.

The CDR3 is 16 amino acids. CDR1 is DFQATT, CDR2 SNEGSKA, per germline (reference sequence). V lost 5 bases and J lost 0; bases outside the gene matches: 12. The 5'RACE method, run with constant-segment primers, produced TCR alpha and TCR beta cDNA libraries (carrying sample barcodes and UMIs). From the 5' RACE reads, TCRdb called clonotypes with MiXCR, one entry per CDR3 protein. The sample includes hundreds of thousands of distinct CDR3 sequences, just over 20% of them seen just once. The chain joins TRBV20-1 to TRBJ1-1, with 7 bases fitting TRBD1. The sequence was obtained from an adult woman who had mild COVID-19 (a few samples of this study predate the infection). Cell type and time point are not known. The specimen sequenced was PBMCs or a T cell subset sorted from them (not recorded which). The CDR3 nucleotides read TGCAGTGCTCCTGACAGGGAGGGGGGGTTGAACACTGAAGCTTTCTTT. Residues: CSAPDREGGLNTEAFF.